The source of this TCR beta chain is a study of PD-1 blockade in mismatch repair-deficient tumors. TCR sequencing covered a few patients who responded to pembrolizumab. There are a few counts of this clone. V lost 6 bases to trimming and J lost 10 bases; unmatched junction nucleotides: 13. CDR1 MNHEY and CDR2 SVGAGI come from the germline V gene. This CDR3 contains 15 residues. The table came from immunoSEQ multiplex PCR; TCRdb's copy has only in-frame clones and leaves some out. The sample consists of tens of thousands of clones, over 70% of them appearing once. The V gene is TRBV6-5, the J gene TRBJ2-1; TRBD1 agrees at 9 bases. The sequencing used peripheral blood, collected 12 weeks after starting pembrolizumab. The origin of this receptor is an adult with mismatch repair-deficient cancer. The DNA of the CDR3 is TGTGCCAGCAGCCTTAAGGGCTGGGGACAGGGCGAGCAGTTCTTC. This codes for CASSLKGWGQGEQFF.